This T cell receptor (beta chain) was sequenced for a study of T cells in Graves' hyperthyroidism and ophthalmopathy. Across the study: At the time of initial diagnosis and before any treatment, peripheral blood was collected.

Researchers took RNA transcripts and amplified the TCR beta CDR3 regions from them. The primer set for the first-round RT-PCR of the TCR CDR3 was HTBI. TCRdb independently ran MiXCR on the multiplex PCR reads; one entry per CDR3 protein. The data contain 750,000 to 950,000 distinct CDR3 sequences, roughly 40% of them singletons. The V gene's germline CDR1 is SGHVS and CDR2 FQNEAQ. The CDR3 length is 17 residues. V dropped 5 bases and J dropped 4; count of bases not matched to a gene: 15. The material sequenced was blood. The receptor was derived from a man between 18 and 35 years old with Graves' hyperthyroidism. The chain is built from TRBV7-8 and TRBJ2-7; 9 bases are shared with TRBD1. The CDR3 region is CASSIRQRRTGDYEQYF. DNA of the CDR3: TGTGCCAGCAGCATCAGACAAAGGCGGACAGGGGATTACGAGCAGTACTTC.